A selection of T cell receptor beta chains follows, all from one sample in a study of T cells in Graves' hyperthyroidism and ophthalmopathy. TCRdb recomputed calls from the multiplex PCR reads with MiXCR, one row per CDR3 protein. Of around 180,000 distinct CDR3 sequences in the sample, about a sixth were seen once. The sequenced sample consisted of blood. Receptors were obtained from a woman aged 45-65 years with Graves' hyperthyroidism. Both conserved end residues are part of each CDR3. Each record gives: clone size, J gene, D gene, V gene, CDR3 protein, CDR3 DNA. The D gene is left open where the match is weak. Expanded clones get a size class; other rows say once, few or many, or leave the size out.

many | TRBJ2-1 | TRBD1 | TRBV13 | CASSFGDRSSYNEQFF | TGTGCCAGCAGCTTCGGGGACAGGAGCTCCTACAATGAGCAGTTCTTC
many | TRBJ1-2 | - | TRBV5-6 | CASSFPGQNYGYTF | TGTGCCAGCAGCTTTCCAGGGCAGAACTATGGCTACACCTTC
many | TRBJ1-1 | - | TRBV3-1 | CASSLGNLNTEAFF | TGTGCCAGCAGCCTGGGCAACCTGAACACTGAAGCTTTCTTT
many | TRBJ2-7 | - | TRBV18 | CASSPPGERREQYF | TGTGCCAGCTCACCACCGGGAGAACGGAGGGAGCAGTACTTC
once | TRBJ2-5 | TRBD1 | TRBV7-9 | CASWDRAGETQYF | TGTGCCAGCTGGGACAGGGCAGGAGAGACCCAGTACTTC
once | TRBJ2-1 | TRBD1 | TRBV2 | CASRQGASGSYNEQFF | TGTGCCAGCAGACAGGGGGCGTCAGGCTCCTACAATGAGCAGTTCTTC
many | TRBJ1-5 | - | TRBV19 | CASTLWGSNQPQHF | TGTGCCAGTACCCTTTGGGGAAGCAATCAGCCCCAGCATTTT
- | TRBJ1-1 | - | TRBV19 | CASNKNRDTHTEAFF | TGTGCCAGTAATAAGAACCGGGACACGCACACTGAAGCTTTCTTT
many | TRBJ1-2 | TRBD1 | TRBV4-1 | CASSQQIGTGQGGYTF | TGCGCCAGCAGCCAACAAATCGGGACAGGGCAGGGTGGCTACACCTTC
many | TRBJ1-1 | - | TRBV10-3 | CAIRRGGTEAFF | TGTGCCATCAGAAGAGGGGGCACTGAAGCTTTCTTT
many | TRBJ1-2 | - | TRBV20-1 | CAGQNYGYTF | TGTGCGGGGCAGAACTATGGCTACACCTTC
- | TRBJ2-7 | - | TRBV10-3 | CAISGGERALGEQYF | TGTGCCATCAGTGGGGGAGAAAGGGCTCTGGGCGAGCAGTACTTC
many | TRBJ1-1 | - | TRBV12-3/TRBV12-4 | CASRPLMTTEAFF | TGTGCCAGCAGACCCCTAATGACCACTGAAGCTTTCTTT
- | TRBJ1-5 | - | TRBV6-2/TRBV6-3 | CASGPSTDTQHF | TGTGCAAGCGGGCCTAGCACAGATACGCAGCATTTT
many | TRBJ1-2 | - | TRBV28 | CASSTYSYGYTF | TGTGCCAGCAGCACATATTCCTATGGCTACACCTTC
many | TRBJ1-5 | - | TRBV2 | CASKGRAQLNQPQHF | TGTGCCAGCAAGGGGAGGGCGCAGCTCAATCAGCCCCAGCATTTT
few | TRBJ1-1 | - | TRBV7-3 | CASSLTSAGLNTEAFF | TGTGCCAGCAGCTTAACGTCCGCGGGATTGAACACTGAAGCTTTCTTT
few | TRBJ2-1 | - | TRBV4-3 | CASSQEGGAGVYNEQFF | TGCGCCAGCAGCCAAGAAGGTGGGGCAGGGGTATACAATGAGCAGTTCTTC
many | TRBJ2-2 | - | TRBV9 | CASSVVPQGAPGELFF | TGTGCCAGCAGCGTAGTTCCCCAGGGCGCACCCGGGGAGCTGTTTTTT
- | TRBJ2-1 | TRBD1 | TRBV5-1 | CASSSTGGNSYNEQFF | TGCGCCAGCAGCTCAACAGGGGGCAACTCCTACAATGAGCAGTTCTTC
- | TRBJ1-5 | TRBD1 | TRBV7-9 | CASSPGGAQPQHF | TGTGCCAGCAGCCCAGGGGGGGCTCAGCCCCAGCATTTT
many | TRBJ2-1 | - | TRBV7-9 | CASSPDWRTWEQFF | TGTGCCAGCAGCCCGGACTGGCGAACATGGGAGCAGTTCTTC
many | TRBJ1-1 | - | TRBV7-6 | CASSSISGAEAFF | TGTGCCAGCAGCTCCATTTCAGGAGCTGAAGCTTTCTTT
many | TRBJ1-2 | - | TRBV6-5 | CASSYSSGRGSSYTF | TGTGCCAGCAGTTACTCGTCAGGGAGAGGGTCCAGCTACACCTTC
few | TRBJ2-3 | - | TRBV7-2 | CASSPQRVTDTQYF | TGTGCCAGCAGCCCTCAGCGGGTTACAGATACGCAGTATTTT
many | TRBJ2-1 | - | TRBV7-9 | CASSLSRLAGFNEQFF | TGTGCCAGCAGCCTTTCACGCCTGGCGGGGTTTAATGAGCAGTTCTTC
few | TRBJ1-3 | - | TRBV12-3/TRBV12-4 | CASSLALAGSGNTIYF | TGTGCCAGCAGTTTAGCGCTAGCGGGTTCTGGAAACACCATATATTTT
many | TRBJ1-2 | - | TRBV6-2/TRBV6-3 | CASSYPYAAGVNYGYTF | TGTGCCAGCAGTTACCCGTACGCCGCGGGGGTCAATTATGGCTACACCTTC
- | TRBJ2-5 | - | TRBV20-1 | CSARDLKGRQTQYF | TGCAGTGCTAGAGATCTGAAGGGGCGGCAGACCCAGTACTTC
many | TRBJ1-5 | - | TRBV5-6 | CASSPGPNSNQPQHF | TGTGCCAGCTCCCCCGGGCCTAATAGCAATCAGCCCCAGCATTTT
many | TRBJ2-7 | - | TRBV6-1 | CASSVRGAGEQYF | TGTGCCAGCAGCGTGAGGGGGGCAGGCGAGCAGTACTTC
many | TRBJ2-5 | - | TRBV7-2 | CASSLGWRGQETQYF | TGTGCCAGCAGCTTAGGATGGCGGGGCCAAGAGACCCAGTACTTC
- | TRBJ2-3 | - | TRBV4-2 | CASSQESTGDTQYF | TGTGCCAGCAGCCAAGAGTCGACCGGGGATACGCAGTATTTT
many | TRBJ2-2 | - | TRBV6-5 | CASSYRPGELFF | TGTGCCAGCAGTTACCGGCCCGGGGAGCTGTTTTTT
many | TRBJ1-6 | - | TRBV28 | CASSLGRVEYNNSPLHF | TGTGCCAGCAGTTTGGGCAGGGTGGAATATAATAATTCACCCCTCCACTTT
many | TRBJ2-1 | - | TRBV7-9 | CASSLEPSEQFF | TGTGCCAGCAGCTTGGAGCCAAGTGAGCAGTTCTTC
many | TRBJ1-4 | - | TRBV18 | CASSPDGTRTEKLFF | TGTGCCAGCTCACCCGATGGGACACGGACTGAAAAACTGTTTTTT
many | TRBJ2-1 | TRBD2 | TRBV7-2 | CASSLEGVGGGEQFF | TGTGCCAGCAGCTTAGAAGGTGTGGGCGGGGGAGAGCAGTTCTTC
many | TRBJ2-5 | - | TRBV10-3 | CAISRYQGQETQYF | TGTGCCATCAGCAGGTACCAGGGACAAGAGACCCAGTACTTC
- | TRBJ2-7 | - | TRBV20-1 | CSAAQGAEGGTGPYEQYF | TGCAGTGCGGCCCAGGGGGCCGAGGGAGGGACGGGACCCTACGAGCAGTACTTC
many | TRBJ2-5 | TRBD1 | TRBV11-2 | CASSSYRGQEETQYF | TGTGCCAGCAGCTCGTACCGAGGACAGGAAGAGACCCAGTACTTC
many | TRBJ2-5 | - | TRBV2 | CASSRGATKETQYF | TGTGCCAGCAGCCGAGGGGCTACCAAGGAGACCCAGTACTTC
few | TRBJ1-3 | - | TRBV19 | CASSMGRGSGNTIYF | TGTGCCAGTAGTATGGGCAGAGGCTCTGGAAACACCATATATTTT
- | TRBJ2-2 | - | TRBV9 | CASSVDSAGELFF | TGTGCCAGCAGCGTAGACAGTGCCGGGGAGCTGTTTTTT
many | TRBJ2-7 | - | TRBV27 | CASSPVVNYYEQYF | TGTGCCAGCAGTCCCGTAGTAAACTACTACGAGCAGTACTTC
few | TRBJ1-1 | - | TRBV10-3 | CAISDGGLNTEAFF | TGTGCCATCAGTGATGGTGGATTGAACACTGAAGCTTTCTTT
many | TRBJ2-7 | - | TRBV6-1 | CASSPRGRGVEQYF | TGTGCCAGCAGCCCGCGTGGGCGGGGCGTGGAGCAGTACTTC
many | TRBJ1-2 | - | TRBV5-1 | CASASGNVYGYTF | TGCGCCAGCGCTTCAGGGAACGTCTATGGCTACACCTTC
many | TRBJ2-3 | - | TRBV29-1 | CSVEDGADTQYF | TGCAGCGTTGAAGATGGAGCGGATACGCAGTATTTT